In this sample, the clone carrying this T cell receptor beta chain turned up a few times. What it recognizes is unknown. Through a sample-barcoded 5' primer and a J-beta primer mix, a second PCR was run for roughly 6 to 12 cycles. From each sample, at least 2.5 million paired-end reads containing CDR3 were obtained. One entry per CDR3 protein, called by TCRdb with MiXCR from the 5' RACE reads. This sample has some 700,000 distinct CDR3 sequences; about a fifth occur once, and the top ten carry about 22%. This CDR3 comprises 15 residues. CDR1 is SSHAT, CDR2 FNYEAQ, per germline (reference sequence). V lost 0 bases and J 5 bases, leaving 13 bases between the germline ends. These data are taken from a study of blood T cells in healthy people across ages. Findings of the study overall: Estimated diversity, derived from one million T cells, was regarded as an underestimate.

The donors, aged roughly 6 to 100, were healthy Caucasians from Russia. The source is a man between 65 and 80 years old in good health. Sequenced input: blood. This chain connects TRBV7-7 to TRBJ2-5; the D is unclear. The CDR3 spells CASSLAAASGETQYF. Written as DNA, the CDR3 is TGTGCCAGCAGCTTAGCGGCAGCATCGGGCGAGACCCAGTACTTC.